The following is a T cell receptor beta chain sequence with its context. Its antigen is not known. These data originate in a study of T-cell reconstitution after alpha-beta-depleted transplantation in children. Regarding the study as a whole: Some patients showed high day-60 TCRbeta diversity, which derived from surviving recipient T cells and thymic progenitors. Reportedly, alpha-beta T cells present about two months post-transplant originated from several hundred expanded clones of graft origin. T-cell counts and diversity at one year following transplant were attributed mainly to newly produced T cells.

A TCRbeta library incorporating unique molecular identifiers was prepared. One entry per CDR3 protein, called by TCRdb with MiXCR from the PCR reads. The table records some 120,000 distinct CDR3 sequences, roughly 9.7% of them present only once. This CDR3 region has 15 residues. The germline V gene has CDR1 DFQATT and CDR2 SNEGSKA (reference sequence). V lost 5 bases and J lost 6; bases outside the gene matches: 6. Sequenced material: PBMCs, mostly from graft donor cells, taken 180 days after TCRalphabeta/CD19-depleted stem cell transplant. This TCR came from a girl under three years old who had a stem cell transplant for combined immunodeficiency, so the T cells may come from the graft donor. The chain combines TRBV20-1 with TRBJ2-2, with 13 bases identical to TRBD2. DNA for the CDR3: TGCAGTGCTCCGATACTAGCGGGGGGGCCCGGGGAGCTGTTTTTT. This encodes CSAPILAGGPGELFF.